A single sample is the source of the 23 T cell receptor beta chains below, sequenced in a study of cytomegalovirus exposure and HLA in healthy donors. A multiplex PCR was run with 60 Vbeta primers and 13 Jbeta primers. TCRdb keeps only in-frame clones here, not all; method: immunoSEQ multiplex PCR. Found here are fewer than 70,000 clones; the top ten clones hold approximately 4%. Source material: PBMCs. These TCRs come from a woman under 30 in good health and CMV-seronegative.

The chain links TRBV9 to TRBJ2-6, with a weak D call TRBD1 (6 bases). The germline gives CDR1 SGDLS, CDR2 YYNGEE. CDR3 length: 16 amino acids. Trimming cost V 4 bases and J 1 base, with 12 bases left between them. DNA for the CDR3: TGTGCCAGCAGCTCTCACAGGGTGTCTGGGGCCAACGTCCTGACTTTC. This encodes CASSSHRVSGANVLTF. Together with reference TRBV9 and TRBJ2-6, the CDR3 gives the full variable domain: DSGVTQTPKHLITATGQRVTLRCSPRSGDLSVYWYQQSLDQGLQFLIQYYNGEERAKGNILERFSAQQFPDLHSELNLSSLELGDSALYFCASSSHRVSGANVLTFGAGSRLTVL.

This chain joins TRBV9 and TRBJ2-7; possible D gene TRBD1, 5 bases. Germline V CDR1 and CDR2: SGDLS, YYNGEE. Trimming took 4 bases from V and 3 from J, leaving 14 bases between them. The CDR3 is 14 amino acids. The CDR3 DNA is TGTGCCAGCAGCAAAGACTCAGGGTTCTACGAGCAGTACTTC. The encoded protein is CASSKDSGFYEQYF.

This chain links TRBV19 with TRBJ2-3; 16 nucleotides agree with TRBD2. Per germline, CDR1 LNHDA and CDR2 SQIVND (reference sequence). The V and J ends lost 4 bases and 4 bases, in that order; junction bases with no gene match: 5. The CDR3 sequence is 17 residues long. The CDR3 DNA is TGTGCCAGTAGTAGGGGACTAGCGGGGGGGCCAGCAGATACGCAGTATTTT. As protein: CASSRGLAGGPADTQYF.

As DNA, the CDR3 is TGTGCCAGCTCTCGGCTAGCGGGAGCCTCCTACGAGCAGTACTTC. This sequence encodes CASSRLAGASYEQYF. The rearrangement joins TRBV18 to TRBJ2-7, with 10 bases identical to TRBD2. The CDR3 consists of 15 residues. V dropped 6 bases and J dropped 0; count of bases not matched to a gene: 5. Looked up from germline, CDR1 is KGHSH and CDR2 is LQKENI.

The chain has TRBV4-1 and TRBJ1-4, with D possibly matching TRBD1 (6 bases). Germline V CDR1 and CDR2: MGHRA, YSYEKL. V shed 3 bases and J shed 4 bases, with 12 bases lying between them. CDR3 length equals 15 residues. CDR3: CASSQEQGLNEKLFF. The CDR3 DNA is TGCGCCAGCAGCCAGGAACAGGGCCTTAATGAAAAACTGTTTTTT.

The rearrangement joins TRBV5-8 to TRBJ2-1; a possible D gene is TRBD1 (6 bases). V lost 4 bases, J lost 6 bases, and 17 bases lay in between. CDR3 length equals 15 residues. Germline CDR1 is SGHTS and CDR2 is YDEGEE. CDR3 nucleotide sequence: TGTGCCAGCAGCGGGGGCGTCTGGCGGAGCAATGAGCAGTTCTTC. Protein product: CASSGGVWRSNEQFF.

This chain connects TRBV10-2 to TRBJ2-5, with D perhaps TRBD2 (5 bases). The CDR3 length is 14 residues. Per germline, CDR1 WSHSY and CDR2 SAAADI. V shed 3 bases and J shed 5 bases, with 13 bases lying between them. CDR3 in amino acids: CASSDPSGGETQYF. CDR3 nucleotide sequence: TGCGCCAGCAGTGACCCCTCGGGCGGGGAGACCCAGTACTTC.

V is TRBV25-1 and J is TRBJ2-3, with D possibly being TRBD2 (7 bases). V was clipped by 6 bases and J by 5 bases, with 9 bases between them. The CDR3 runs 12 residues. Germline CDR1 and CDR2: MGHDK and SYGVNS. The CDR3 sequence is CASRGGGDTQYF. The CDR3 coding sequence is TGTGCCAGCAGAGGGGGGGGAGATACGCAGTATTTT.

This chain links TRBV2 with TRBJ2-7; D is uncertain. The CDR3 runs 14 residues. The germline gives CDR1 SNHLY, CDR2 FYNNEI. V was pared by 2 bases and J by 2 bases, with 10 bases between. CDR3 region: CASSERRPPYEQYF. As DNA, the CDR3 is TGTGCCAGCAGTGAACGCAGGCCCCCCTACGAGCAGTACTTC.

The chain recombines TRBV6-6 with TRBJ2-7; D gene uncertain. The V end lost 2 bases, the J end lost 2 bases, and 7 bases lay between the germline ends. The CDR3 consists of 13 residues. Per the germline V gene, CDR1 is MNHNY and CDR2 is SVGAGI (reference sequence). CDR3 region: CASSYAQAYEQYF. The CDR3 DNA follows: TGTGCCAGCAGTTACGCCCAGGCCTACGAGCAGTACTTC.

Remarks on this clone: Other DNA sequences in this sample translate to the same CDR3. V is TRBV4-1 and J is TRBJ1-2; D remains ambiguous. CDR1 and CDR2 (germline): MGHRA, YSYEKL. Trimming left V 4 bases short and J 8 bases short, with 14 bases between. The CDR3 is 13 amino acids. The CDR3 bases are TGCGCCAGCAGCCGCAGGAGTAGCGAGGGCTACACCTTC. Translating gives CASSRRSSEGYTF.

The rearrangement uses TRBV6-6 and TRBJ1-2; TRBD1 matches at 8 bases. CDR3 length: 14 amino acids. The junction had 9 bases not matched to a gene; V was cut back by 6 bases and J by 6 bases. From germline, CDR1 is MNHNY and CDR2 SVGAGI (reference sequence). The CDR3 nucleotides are TGTGCCAGCAGGGGGGGACAGGCGAAGGATGGCTACACCTTC. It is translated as CASRGGQAKDGYTF.

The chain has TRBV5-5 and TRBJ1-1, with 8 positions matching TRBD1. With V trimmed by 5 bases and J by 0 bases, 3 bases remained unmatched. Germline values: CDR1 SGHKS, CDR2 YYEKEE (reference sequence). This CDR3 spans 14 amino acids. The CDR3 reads CASSPGGLNTEAFF. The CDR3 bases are TGTGCCAGCAGTCCAGGGGGCTTGAACACTGAAGCTTTCTTT.

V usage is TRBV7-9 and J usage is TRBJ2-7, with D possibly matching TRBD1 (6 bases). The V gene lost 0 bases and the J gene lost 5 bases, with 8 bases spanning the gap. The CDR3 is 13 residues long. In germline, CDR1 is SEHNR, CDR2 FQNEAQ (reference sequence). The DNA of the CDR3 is TGTGCCAGCAGCTTAGCCAGGGGCGACGAGCAGTACTTC. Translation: CASSLARGDEQYF.

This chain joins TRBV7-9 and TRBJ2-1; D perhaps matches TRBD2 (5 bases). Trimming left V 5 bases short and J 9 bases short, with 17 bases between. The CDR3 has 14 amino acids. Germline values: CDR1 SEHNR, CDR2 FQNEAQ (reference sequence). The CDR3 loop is CASSLAAFEGEQFF. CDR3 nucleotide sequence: TGTGCCAGCAGCCTTGCGGCGTTCGAGGGTGAGCAGTTCTTC.

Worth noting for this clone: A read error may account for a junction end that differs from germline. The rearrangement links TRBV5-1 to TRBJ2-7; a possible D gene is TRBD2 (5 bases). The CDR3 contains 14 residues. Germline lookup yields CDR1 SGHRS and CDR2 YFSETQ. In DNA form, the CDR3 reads TGCGCCAGCAGCTATCGGGTGGGAAGCGGCGGTGCTTCCTTC. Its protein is CASSYRVGSGGASF. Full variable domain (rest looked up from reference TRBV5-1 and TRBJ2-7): KAGVTQTPRYLIKTRGQQVTLSCSPISGHRSVSWYQQTPGQGLQFLFEYFSETQRNKGNFPGRFSGRQFSNSRSEMNVSTLELGDSALYLCASSYRVGSGGASFGPGTRLTVT.

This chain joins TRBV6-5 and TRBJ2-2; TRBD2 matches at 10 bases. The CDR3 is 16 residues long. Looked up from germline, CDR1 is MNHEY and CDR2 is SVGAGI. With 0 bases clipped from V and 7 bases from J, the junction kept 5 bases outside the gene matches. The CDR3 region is CASSYSLAGAVGELFF. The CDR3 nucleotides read TGTGCCAGCAGTTACTCGCTAGCGGGGGCGGTCGGGGAGCTGTTTTTT.

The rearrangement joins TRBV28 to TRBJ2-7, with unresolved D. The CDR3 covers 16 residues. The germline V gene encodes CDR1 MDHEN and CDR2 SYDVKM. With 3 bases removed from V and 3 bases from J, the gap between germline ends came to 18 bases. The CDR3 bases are TGTGCCAGCAGTTTTAGAACCGGTAGAGGCAGCTACGAGCAGTACTTC. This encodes CASSFRTGRGSYEQYF.

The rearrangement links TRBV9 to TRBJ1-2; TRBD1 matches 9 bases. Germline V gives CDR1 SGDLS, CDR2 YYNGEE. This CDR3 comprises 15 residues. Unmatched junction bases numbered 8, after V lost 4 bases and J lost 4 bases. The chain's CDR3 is CASSLGQGRAYGYTF. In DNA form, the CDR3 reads TGTGCCAGCAGCCTCGGACAGGGGAGAGCCTATGGCTACACCTTC.

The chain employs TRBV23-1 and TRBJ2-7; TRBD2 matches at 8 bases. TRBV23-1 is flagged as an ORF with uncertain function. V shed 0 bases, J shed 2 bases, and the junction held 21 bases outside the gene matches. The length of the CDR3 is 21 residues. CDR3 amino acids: CASSQSAGRETTKGLAYEQYF. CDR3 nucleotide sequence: TGCGCCAGCAGTCAATCGGCCGGGAGGGAGACGACGAAGGGTCTCGCCTACGAGCAGTACTTC.

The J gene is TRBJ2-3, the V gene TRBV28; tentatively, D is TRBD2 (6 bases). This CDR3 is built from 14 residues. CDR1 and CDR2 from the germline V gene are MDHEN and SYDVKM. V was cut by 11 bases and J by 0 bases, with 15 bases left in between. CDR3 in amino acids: CAAFGRRSTDTQYF. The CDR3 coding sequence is TGTGCCGCTTTTGGGAGGCGGAGCACAGATACGCAGTATTTT. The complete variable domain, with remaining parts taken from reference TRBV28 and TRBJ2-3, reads DVKVTQSSRYLVKRTGEKVFLECVQDMDHENMFWYRQDPGLGLRLIYFSYDVKMKEKGDIPEGYSVSREKKERFSLILESASTNQTSMYLCAAFGRRSTDTQYFGPGTRLTVL.

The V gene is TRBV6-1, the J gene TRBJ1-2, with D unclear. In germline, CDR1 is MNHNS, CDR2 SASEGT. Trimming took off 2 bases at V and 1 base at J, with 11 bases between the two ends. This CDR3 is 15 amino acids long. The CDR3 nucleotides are TGTGCCAGCAGTGAATCAACCGGGGATAACTATGGCTACACCTTC. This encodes CASSESTGDNYGYTF.

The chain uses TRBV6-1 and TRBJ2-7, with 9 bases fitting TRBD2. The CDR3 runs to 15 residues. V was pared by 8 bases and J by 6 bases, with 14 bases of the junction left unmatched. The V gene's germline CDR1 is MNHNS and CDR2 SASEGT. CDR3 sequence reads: CASGLLSGSESEQYF. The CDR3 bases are TGTGCCAGCGGGCTCCTTAGCGGGAGTGAGAGCGAGCAGTACTTC.